This passage covers 31 T cell receptor beta chains from one sample sequenced in a study of T cell repertoires in cytomegalovirus infection. Their specific antigens are unknown. MiXCR was run by TCRdb on the reads, yielding one entry per CDR3 protein. Here the sample spans hundreds of thousands of distinct CDR3 sequences, more than 40% being singletons. The material sequenced was cultured PBMCs, taken from culture after CMV antigen stimulation. The source is a human donor in good health (CMV status not recorded). Some clones in this sample may be carry-over from other donors' samples.

The rearrangement uses TRBV20-1 and TRBJ1-4; D unresolved. The V end lost 0 bases, the J end lost 10 bases, and 12 bases lay between the germline ends. The CDR3 covers 13 residues. Germline CDR1 and CDR2: DFQATT and SNEGSKA (reference sequence). CDR3 DNA: TGCAGTGCTAGAGACCCGAGGTTCGGAAAACTGTTTTTT. This sequence encodes CSARDPRFGKLFF.

The chain joins TRBV6-1 to TRBJ2-6, with unresolved D. The CDR3 extends over 14 amino acids. Trimming left V 7 bases short and J 0 bases short, with 7 bases between. CDR1 and CDR2 (germline): MNHNS, SASEGT. The CDR3 DNA sequence: TGTGCCAGCACGGCCTACTCTGGGGCCAACGTCCTGACTTTC. Translating gives CASTAYSGANVLTF.

This clonotype was observed a handful of times. The rearrangement joins TRBV7-6 to TRBJ1-4; possibly TRBD1 for D (5 bases). The CDR3 totals 15 residues. Germline CDR1 reads SGHVS; CDR2 reads FNYEAQ. Trimming removed 1 base at V and 6 bases at J, with 12 bases between. CDR3 DNA sequence: TGTGCCAGCAGCTTAGGCGGAGGCAGGGATGAAAAACTGTTTTTT. Translating it yields CASSLGGGRDEKLFF.

In its sample, this clonotype was seen many times. The V call is TRBV7-2, the J call TRBJ2-7, with TRBD2 matching 10 bases. The CDR3 is made up of 14 amino acids. Germline trimming cut 5 bases from V and 1 base from J; bases unmatched to any gene: 2. From germline, CDR1 is SGHTA and CDR2 FQGNSA. DNA for the CDR3: TGTGCCAGCAGCCGAGCGGGAGGGTCCTACGAGCAGTACTTC. It yields the protein CASSRAGGSYEQYF.

J is TRBJ2-4 and V is TRBV19; D is unclear. Germline V gene data show CDR1 as LNHDA and CDR2 as SQIVND (reference sequence). The ends were cut back, 3 bases at V and 0 bases at J, with 12 bases in the middle. The CDR3 sequence is 16 residues long. In nucleotides, the CDR3 is TGTGCCAGTAGTATGGTGGCAGAACTAGCCAAAAACATTCAGTACTTC. Encoded protein: CASSMVAELAKNIQYF. The whole variable domain, remainder taken from reference TRBV19 and TRBJ2-4, is DGGITQSPKYLFRKEGQNVTLSCEQNLNHDAMYWYRQDPGQGLRLIYYSQIVNDFQKGDIAEGYSVSREKKESFPLTVTSAQKNPTAFYLCASSMVAELAKNIQYFGAGTRLSVL.

The V and J genes are TRBV19 and TRBJ2-5; 7 bases are a match to TRBD1. The CDR3 loop spans 14 amino acids. From germline, CDR1 is LNHDA and CDR2 SQIVND (reference sequence). V shed 4 bases and J 5 bases; nucleotides not matched to a gene: 7. The CDR3, as DNA: TGTGCCAGTAGTAAGGGGGCGCTGAGTGAGACCCAGTACTTC. Translating it yields CASSKGALSETQYF.

The chain couples TRBV20-1 to TRBJ1-5; possibly TRBD1 for D (6 bases). Trimming removed 0 bases from V and 3 bases from J, with 12 bases in between. This CDR3 spans 15 amino acids. Germline-derived CDR1 and CDR2 are DFQATT and SNEGSKA (reference sequence). The CDR3 sequence is CSAREARGYNQPQHF. In DNA form, the CDR3 reads TGCAGTGCTAGAGAGGCCAGGGGATACAATCAGCCCCAGCATTTT.

The chain carries TRBV7-2 and TRBJ1-2; D is unresolved. Between the trimmed V and J ends, which lost 5 bases and 5 bases, there was a span of 9 bases. CDR1 is SGHTA and CDR2 is FQGNSA in the germline V gene. CDR3 length: 12 residues. The CDR3 is CASSRGIYGYTF. CDR3 nucleotide sequence: TGTGCCAGCAGCCGCGGTATTTATGGCTACACCTTC.

There are a few counts of this clonotype. V and J are TRBV7-2 and TRBJ2-5; 8 bases are a match to TRBD1. CDR1 is SGHTA, CDR2 FQGNSA, per germline. CDR3 length equals 15 residues. After removal of 1 base from V and 0 bases from J, the junction contained 1 base not matched to a gene. In nucleotides, the CDR3 is TGTGCCAGCAGCTTAGGGACAGGGTACCAAGAGACCCAGTACTTC. Amino acid sequence: CASSLGTGYQETQYF.

The sample holds a few counts of this clonotype. The chain couples TRBV28 to TRBJ2-7; tentative D call: TRBD2 (5 bases). Germline CDR1 reads MDHEN; CDR2 reads SYDVKM. The CDR3 extends over 14 amino acids. The V and J ends lost 4 bases and 0 bases respectively, with 10 bases between them. CDR3 protein: CASSSLGSSYEQYF. The CDR3 DNA sequence: TGTGCCAGCAGTTCCCTAGGGAGCTCCTACGAGCAGTACTTC.

The rearrangement uses TRBV20-1 and TRBJ1-4; TRBD1 aligns across 10 bases. Germline CDR1 DFQATT, CDR2 SNEGSKA (reference sequence). After removal of 5 bases from V and 4 bases from J, the junction contained 13 bases not matched to a gene. The CDR3 is made up of 17 amino acids. CDR3 sequence reads: CSASPRDRGSDNEKLFF. In DNA form, the CDR3 reads TGCAGTGCTTCCCCCCGGGACAGGGGATCGGATAATGAAAAACTGTTTTTT.

At least ten counts were recorded for this clonotype. The chain combines TRBV7-2 with TRBJ2-6; no definite D call. V was trimmed by 5 bases and J by 2 bases, leaving 4 bases between them. Germline assignment: CDR1 SGHTA and CDR2 FQGNSA. The CDR3 loop spans 13 amino acids. The CDR3 DNA sequence: TGTGCCAGCAGCCCTACTGGGGCCAACGTCCTGACTTTC. It specifies CASSPTGANVLTF.

This clonotype has just a few counts. V is TRBV7-2 and J is TRBJ2-1, with unresolved D. Looked up from germline, CDR1 is SGHTA and CDR2 is FQGNSA. V was clipped by 3 bases and J by 8 bases, with 5 bases between them. The CDR3 totals 11 residues. CDR3 in amino acids: CASSFKDEQFF. The CDR3 nucleotides are TGTGCCAGCAGCTTCAAGGATGAGCAGTTCTTC.

A few counts support this clonotype. The V and J genes are TRBV7-2 and TRBJ2-3, with 12 positions matching TRBD2. Trimming took 1 base from V and 4 from J; bases not matched to a gene: 6. The CDR3 has 17 amino acids. Germline CDR1 reads SGHTA; CDR2 reads FQGNSA. The CDR3 DNA sequence: TGTGCCAGCAGCTTAGGAGCTAGCGGGGGGGGGGCAGATACGCAGTATTTT. Protein product: CASSLGASGGGADTQYF.

V is TRBV6-5 and J is TRBJ1-5; D may be TRBD1 (5 bases). Trimming removed 8 bases at V and 4 bases at J, with 9 bases between. There are 12 residues in the CDR3. Germline CDR1 and CDR2: MNHEY and SVGAGI. The CDR3 coding sequence is TGTGCCAGCGGACGACAGAATCAGCCCCAGCATTTT. Its translation: CASGRQNQPQHF.

The chain uses TRBV6-8 and TRBJ2-1, with 12 bases identical to TRBD2. The J segment lost 8 bases and the V segment lost 5 bases, leaving 10 bases of the junction unmatched. The CDR3 covers 16 residues. Germline lookup yields CDR1 MNHGY and CDR2 SAAAGT. The CDR3 DNA sequence: TGTGCCAGCAGTCGTACTACTAGCGGGAGGTCCTATGAGCAGTTCTTC. It codes for CASSRTTSGRSYEQFF.

This clonotype was counted only a few times. This CDR3 reads CASSGEGDQPQHF. DNA for the CDR3: TGTGCCAGCTCTGGGGAGGGGGATCAGCCCCAGCATTTT. The rearrangement joins TRBV3-1 to TRBJ1-5; TRBD1 might be the D (6 bases). The CDR3 is 13 residues long. Per germline, CDR1 LGHDT and CDR2 YNNKEL (reference sequence). V lost 8 bases and J 5 bases, leaving 13 bases between the germline ends.

A single count supports this clonotype. The chain is built from TRBV20-1 and TRBJ2-3; 15 positions match TRBD2. The CDR3 is 16 amino acids. J gave up 2 bases and V 4 bases, and 4 bases lay outside the gene matches. CDR1 and CDR2 from the germline V gene are DFQATT and SNEGSKA (reference sequence). The CDR3 here is CSATRTSGGATDTQYF. The CDR3 nucleotides are TGCAGTGCTACGCGGACTAGCGGGGGGGCCACAGATACGCAGTATTTT.

The chain employs TRBV12-3 or TRBV12-4 and TRBJ2-5; 8 bases align to TRBD1. After removal of 6 bases from V and 5 bases from J, the junction contained 5 bases not matched to a gene. The CDR3 loop spans 13 amino acids. The chain's CDR3 is CASRPTGGETQYF. The CDR3 coding sequence is TGTGCCAGCAGACCCACAGGGGGGGAGACCCAGTACTTC.

A single count supports this clonotype. A junction end diverges from the germline sequence, so it may reflect a read error. The chain is built from TRBV11-2 and TRBJ2-1; 10 bases match TRBD2. The CDR3 has 13 residues. CDR1 and CDR2 from the germline V gene are SGHAT and FQNNGV. The CDR3 is CASGRADYNEQFF. Written as DNA, the CDR3 is TGCGCCAGCGGGAGGGCCGACTACAATGAGCAGTTCTTC.

The genes are TRBV7-6 and TRBJ2-3, with D perhaps TRBD2 (6 bases). Deletions cut 2 bases from V and 3 bases from J, with 9 bases between. The CDR3 contains 14 residues. Germline CDR1 is SGHVS and CDR2 is FNYEAQ. This CDR3 is CASSLFGTTDTQYF. The CDR3 DNA sequence: TGTGCCAGCAGCTTATTCGGGACTACAGATACGCAGTATTTT. Together with reference TRBV7-6 and TRBJ2-3, the CDR3 gives the full variable domain: GAGVSQSPRYKVTKRGQDVALRCDPISGHVSLYWYRQALGQGPEFLTYFNYEAQQDKSGLPNDRFSAERPEGSISTLTIQRTEQRDSAMYRCASSLFGTTDTQYFGPGTRLTVL.

This clonotype was recorded a few times. This rearrangement joins TRBV28 to TRBJ2-3, with 9 nucleotides matching TRBD2. Losses at the gene ends were 3 bases for V and 4 bases for J; bases not matched to a gene: 5. Germline V gene lookup returns CDR1 MDHEN and CDR2 SYDVKM. CDR3 length equals 15 residues. CDR3 nucleotides: TGTGCCAGCAGTTTTGGGCTAGCGGGGTCAGATACGCAGTATTTT. Amino acids: CASSFGLAGSDTQYF.

This clonotype showed up just once. The chain carries TRBV18 and TRBJ1-2; D not resolved. The germline CDR1 and CDR2 sequences are KGHSH and LQKENI. The CDR3 loop spans 15 amino acids. V lost 0 bases, J lost 4 bases, and 12 bases lay in between. CDR3 sequence reads: CASSPPPPTTYGYTF. The CDR3 DNA is TGTGCCAGCTCACCACCGCCGCCCACGACCTATGGCTACACCTTC.

The chain employs TRBV12-3 or TRBV12-4 and TRBJ2-1, with 10 nucleotides matching TRBD2. The CDR3 totals 15 residues. V gave up 4 bases and J gave up 6 bases; unmatched junction bases: 6. The CDR3 bases are TGTGCCAGCAGTTCTAGCGGGAGTCGGGGCAATGAGCAGTTCTTC. This gives the protein CASSSSGSRGNEQFF.

This chain connects TRBV20-1 to TRBJ2-4, with a possible D match to TRBD1 (8 bases). Germline V gives CDR1 DFQATT, CDR2 SNEGSKA (reference sequence). Trimming shortened V by 4 bases and J by 0 bases, and 19 bases separated the two germline ends. The CDR3 runs 17 residues. Written as DNA, the CDR3 is TGCAGTGCTAACAGGGGGGGGATCATTCTAGCCAAAAACATTCAGTACTTC. Translation: CSANRGGIILAKNIQYF.

The genes are TRBV27 and TRBJ2-5; no clear D gene. CDR3 length: 14 amino acids. The V end lost 2 bases, the J end lost 5 bases, and 12 bases lay between the germline ends. Germline V lookup: CDR1 MNHEY, CDR2 SMNVEV (reference sequence). The CDR3 nucleotides read TGTGCCAGCAGTTTAAATCACGTATCCGAGACCCAGTACTTC. Translated, it gives CASSLNHVSETQYF.

Comments on this clonotype: A read error may account for a junction end that differs from germline. The chain couples TRBV7-2 to TRBJ2-7; perhaps TRBD1 as D (8 bases). The germline V gene encodes CDR1 SGHTA and CDR2 FQGNSA. CDR3 length equals 13 residues. CDR3 sequence: CASSLEGGGTGAF. The CDR3 DNA reads TGTGCCAGCAGCTTAGAGGGGGGGGGGACAGGCGCCTTC.

This clonotype was seen only a few times. The J gene is TRBJ2-3, the V gene TRBV6-6; a weak D match, TRBD2 (6 bases). The CDR3 contains 14 residues. Germline V gene sequence: CDR1 MNHNY, CDR2 SVGAGI (reference sequence). Trimming cost V 5 bases and J 8 bases, with 17 bases left between them. The CDR3 region has the DNA TGTGCCAGCAGTGGAGACTTCCTGGGAGGTACGCAGTATTTT. As protein: CASSGDFLGGTQYF.

There are a few counts of this clonotype. The chain links TRBV12-3 or TRBV12-4 to TRBJ1-3, with a tentative D call TRBD1 (6 bases). The ends were cut back, 6 bases at V and 4 bases at J, with 13 bases in the middle. The CDR3 runs 14 residues. CDR3 bases: TGTGCCAGCAGCCGGGGGCGGTCGGGAAACACCATATATTTT. This codes for CASSRGRSGNTIYF.

This rearrangement joins TRBV28 to TRBJ1-5; 11 positions agree with TRBD1. CDR3 length: 15 residues. Germline V lookup: CDR1 MDHEN, CDR2 SYDVKM. V trimming: 5 bases; J trimming: 5 bases; junction bases outside the gene matches: 5. This CDR3 reads CASSITGQGDQPQHF. Written as DNA, the CDR3 is TGTGCCAGCAGTATTACGGGACAGGGGGATCAGCCCCAGCATTTT.

This chain uses TRBV7-6 with TRBJ2-1; the match to TRBD1 covers 9 bases. Germline lookup yields CDR1 SGHVS and CDR2 FNYEAQ. J gave up 9 bases and V 4 bases, and 16 bases lay outside the gene matches. The CDR3 consists of 17 residues. This CDR3 is CASSSAFPGQGSPEQFF. DNA of the CDR3: TGTGCCAGCAGCTCTGCCTTCCCGGGACAGGGATCTCCTGAGCAGTTCTTC.